This TCR beta chain comes out of a study of blood T cell repertoires in COVID-19. Background on the study: Some COVID-19 samples were acute and others convalescent; all came from the United States, Italy and Spain. In each case, the material was cDNA or gDNA derived from T cells, B-cell-depleted T cells, or PBMCs.

Trimming removed 4 bases at V and 4 bases at J, with 11 bases between. This CDR3 is built from 14 residues. Germline CDR1 and CDR2: MGHRA and YSYEKL. Original processing methods: Quantification of nucleated cells was approximated via reference gene primer amplification. TCRdb's copy holds only in-frame clones and misses some; the assay was immunoSEQ multiplex PCR. That table is the source of V, J and clone size, and D and trimming were worked out from the DNA. This table has roughly 100,000 clones, around 86% appearing once. V usage is TRBV4-1 and J usage is TRBJ2-1; D gene uncertain. This TCR came from a man between 45 and 60 years old with active or convalescent COVID-19. Input material: peripheral blood. CDR3 in DNA: TGCGCCAGCAGCCCGATAGCTATTTACAATGAGCAGTTCTTC. It translates to CASSPIAIYNEQFF.